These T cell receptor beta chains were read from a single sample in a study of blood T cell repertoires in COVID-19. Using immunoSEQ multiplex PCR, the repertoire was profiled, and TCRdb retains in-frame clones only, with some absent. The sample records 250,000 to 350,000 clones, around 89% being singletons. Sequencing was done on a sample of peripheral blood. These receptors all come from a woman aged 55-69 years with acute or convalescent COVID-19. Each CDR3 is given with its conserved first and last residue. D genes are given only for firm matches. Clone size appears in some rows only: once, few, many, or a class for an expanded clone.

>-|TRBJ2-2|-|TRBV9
TGTGCCAGCAGCGTAGCTACGGGGGTATCGTCCGGGGAGCTGTTTTTT
CASSVATGVSSGELFF
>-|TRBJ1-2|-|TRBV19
TGTGCCAGTAAACTCACGGGTAGCGGGGGCTACACCTTC
CASKLTGSGGYTF
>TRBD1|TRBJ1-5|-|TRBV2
TGTGCCAGCAAATCGCGGGAGGGGACAGGGGGTTATAGCAATCAGCCCCAGCATTTT
CASKSREGTGGYSNQPQHF
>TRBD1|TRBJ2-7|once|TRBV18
TGTGCCAGCTCATGGGACAGGGGCTACGAGCAGTACTTC
CASSWDRGYEQYF
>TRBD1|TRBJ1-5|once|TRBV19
TGTGCCAGTAGTACAAGGGACAGGGGAGGCAATCAGCCCCAGCATTTT
CASSTRDRGGNQPQHF
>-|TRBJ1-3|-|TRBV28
TGTGCCAGCAGTAGCAGGCCAACCTCTGGAAACACCATATATTTT
CASSSRPTSGNTIYF
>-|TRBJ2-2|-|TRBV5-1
TGCGCCAGCAGCTTGGACAGGGCAGCCACCGGGGAGCTGTTTTTT
CASSLDRAATGELFF
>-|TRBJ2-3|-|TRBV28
TGTGCCAGCAGTTCGTTAGCGGCTCTCCAAAGAAAGTCAGATACGCAGTATTTT
CASSSLAALQRKSDTQYF
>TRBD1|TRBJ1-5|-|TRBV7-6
TGTGCCAGCAGCCCTACAGGGGGCGCAGGTCAGCCCCAGCATTTT
CASSPTGGAGQPQHF
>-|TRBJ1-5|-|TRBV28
TGTGCCAGCAGTTTTCCTTCTCCTCTACGGAGCAATCAGCCCCAGCATTTT
CASSFPSPLRSNQPQHF
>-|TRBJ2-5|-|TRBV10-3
TGTGCCATCGGGACACCCCAAAAAGAGACCCAGTACTTC
CAIGTPQKETQYF
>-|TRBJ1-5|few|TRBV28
TGTGCCAGCCACACAGGGAACCGCAATCAGCCCCAGCATTTT
CASHTGNRNQPQHF
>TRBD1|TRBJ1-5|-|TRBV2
TGTGCCAGCACCACCGGACAGGGGCCCCAGCCCCAGCATTTT
CASTTGQGPQPQHF
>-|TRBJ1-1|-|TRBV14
TGTGCCAGCAGCCCGTTCGGAGAAGCTGAAGCTTTCTTT
CASSPFGEAEAFF
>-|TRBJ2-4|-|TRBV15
TGTGCCACCAGCAGGGGTGGGGGCGCCAAAAACATTCAGTACTTC
CATSRGGGAKNIQYF
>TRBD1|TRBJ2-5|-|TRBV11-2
TGTGCCAGCAGCTCGATACAGGGGATAGAGACCCAGTACTTC
CASSSIQGIETQYF
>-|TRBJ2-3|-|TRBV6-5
TGTGCCAGCAGTTACGGGGGGGGGCTCACCACAGATACGCAGTATTTT
CASSYGGGLTTDTQYF
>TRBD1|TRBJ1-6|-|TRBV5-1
TGCGCCAGTGCTGAGACAGGGACAAATTCACCCCTCCACTTT
CASAETGTNSPLHF
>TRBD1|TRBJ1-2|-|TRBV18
TGTGCCAGCTCACCCCCGGGACAGGGCCGCTATGGCTACACCTTC
CASSPPGQGRYGYTF
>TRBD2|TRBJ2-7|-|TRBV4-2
TGTGCCAGCAGCCAAGGGAGCGGGGGGCGAGCCTACGAGCAGTACTTC
CASSQGSGGRAYEQYF
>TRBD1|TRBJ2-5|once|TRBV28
TGTGCCAGCAGTAGCGACAGGGTACAAGAGACCCAGTACTTC
CASSSDRVQETQYF
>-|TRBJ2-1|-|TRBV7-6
TGTGCCAGCAGCTTAGACGCGGCGGGACTCGACGCTTACAATGAGCAGTTCTTC
CASSLDAAGLDAYNEQFF
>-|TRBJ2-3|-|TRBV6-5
TGTGCCAGCAGTTCTAGACGCCAAGGGGGCACAGATACGCAGTATTTT
CASSSRRQGGTDTQYF
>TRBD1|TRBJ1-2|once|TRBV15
TGTGCCACCAGCAGAGATTTAGGGACAGGGGAAGGCTATGGCTACACCTTC
CATSRDLGTGEGYGYTF
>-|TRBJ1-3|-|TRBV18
TGTGCCAGCTCACCCTCGGGGGGCACCATTGGAAACACCATATATTTT
CASSPSGGTIGNTIYF
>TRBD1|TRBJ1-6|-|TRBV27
TGTGCCAGCAGTTCCCGGGCCTTCGACAGGGCTATCTATAATTCACCCCTCCACTTT
CASSSRAFDRAIYNSPLHF
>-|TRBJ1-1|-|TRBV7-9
TGTGCCAGCAGCTACCAAAGAGGTAACACTGAAGCTTTCTTT
CASSYQRGNTEAFF
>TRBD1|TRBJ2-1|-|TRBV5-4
TGTGCCAGCAGCTTCAACAGGGGCAATGAGCAGTTCTTC
CASSFNRGNEQFF
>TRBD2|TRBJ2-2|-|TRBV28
TGTGCCAGCAGTTTATGGAGGCTAGCGGGGGGACCCGGGGAGCTGTTTTTT
CASSLWRLAGGPGELFF
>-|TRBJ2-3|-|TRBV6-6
TGTGCCAGCAGCCAGGGAGGGGGGGCCACAGATACGCAGTATTTT
CASSQGGGATDTQYF